This TCR beta chain was obtained from a study of T cell repertoires in cytomegalovirus infection. Study context: Evidence of both CMV infection and a matching HLA type came from public TCR beta signatures.

This CDR3 has 18 amino acids. The V and J ends lost 8 bases and 0 bases, in that order; junction bases with no gene match: 14. Germline V CDR1 and CDR2: ENHRY, SYGVKD. Via MiXCR, TCRdb re-called the reads, giving one row per CDR3 protein. The sample includes around 740,000 distinct CDR3 sequences, less than 40% seen only once; the top ten take about 2.8%. Study-wide findings and caveats: Ex vivo, HLA-C-restricted CMV-specific TCR beta clonotypes prevailed over the rest of the response. The cumulative frequency of public TCR beta families identified carriers of CMV plus the relevant HLA.

In its sample, this clonotype was seen a few times. No antigen is known for it. The source material was PBMCs. This rearrangement joins TRBV10-3 to TRBJ2-3; 10 nucleotides agree with TRBD1. The TCR was taken from a human donor in good health (CMV status not recorded). Some clones in this sample may be carry-over from other donors' samples. The CDR3 loop reads CAIHDRGRSGPSTDTQYF. The CDR3, as DNA: TGTGCCATCCACGACAGGGGGCGTTCGGGACCGAGCACAGATACGCAGTATTTT.